This TCR beta chain was observed in a study of T-cell reconstitution after alpha-beta-depleted transplantation in children. This sample's TCRbeta library carried unique molecular identifier barcodes. TCRdb fed the PCR reads into MiXCR, producing one record per CDR3 protein. The table records 640,000 or so distinct CDR3 sequences, approximately 16% of them present only once. At least ten counts were recorded for this clonotype. A read error may produce the germline difference seen at one junction end. This material consisted of PBMCs from the stem cell graft donor, taken from the stem cell graft. This sequence originates from a human donor who donated a stem cell graft to a child with acute myeloid leukemia.

The CDR3 region has the DNA TGTGCCAGCAGCCTGACAGGGGTGAACACTGAAGCTTTCTTT. Translation: CASSLTGVNTEAFF. The chain recombines TRBV5-1 with TRBJ1-1; the match to TRBD1 covers 8 bases. The CDR3 spans 14 residues. Germline lookup yields CDR1 SGHRS and CDR2 YFSETQ.